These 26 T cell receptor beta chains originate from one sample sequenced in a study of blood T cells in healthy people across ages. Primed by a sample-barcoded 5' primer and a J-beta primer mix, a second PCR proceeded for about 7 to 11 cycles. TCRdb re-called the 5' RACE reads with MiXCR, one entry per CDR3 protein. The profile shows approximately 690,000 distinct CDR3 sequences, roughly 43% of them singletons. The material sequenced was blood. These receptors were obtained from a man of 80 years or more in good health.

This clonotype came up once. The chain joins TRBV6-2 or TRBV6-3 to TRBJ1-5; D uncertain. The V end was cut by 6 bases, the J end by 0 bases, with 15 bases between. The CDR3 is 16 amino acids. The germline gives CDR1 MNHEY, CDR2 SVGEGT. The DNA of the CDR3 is TGTGCCAGCAGATCCGGAAGGTTGGTTAGCAATCAGCCCCAGCATTTT. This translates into CASRSGRLVSNQPQHF.

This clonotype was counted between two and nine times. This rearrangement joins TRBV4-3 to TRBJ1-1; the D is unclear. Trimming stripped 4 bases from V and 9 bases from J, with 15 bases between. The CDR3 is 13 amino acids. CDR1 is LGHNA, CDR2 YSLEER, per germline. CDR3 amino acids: CASSPGRFGKAFF. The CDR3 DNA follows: TGCGCCAGCAGCCCTGGGAGATTCGGGAAAGCTTTCTTT.

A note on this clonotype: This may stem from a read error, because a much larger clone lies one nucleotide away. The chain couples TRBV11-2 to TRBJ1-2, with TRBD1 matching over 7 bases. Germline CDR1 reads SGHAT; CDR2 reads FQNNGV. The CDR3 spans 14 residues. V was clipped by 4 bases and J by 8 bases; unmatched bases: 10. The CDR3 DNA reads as TGTGCCAGCAGCTCGGGACAGAGGAGGAAGGGCTACACCTTC. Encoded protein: CASSSGQRRKGYTF. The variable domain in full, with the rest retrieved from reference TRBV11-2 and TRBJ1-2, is EAGVAQSPRYKIIEKRQSVAFWCNPISGHATLYWYQQILGQGPKLLIQFQNNGVVDDSQLPKDRFSAERLKGVDSTLKIQPAKLEDSAVYLCASSSGQRRKGYTFGSGTRLTVV.

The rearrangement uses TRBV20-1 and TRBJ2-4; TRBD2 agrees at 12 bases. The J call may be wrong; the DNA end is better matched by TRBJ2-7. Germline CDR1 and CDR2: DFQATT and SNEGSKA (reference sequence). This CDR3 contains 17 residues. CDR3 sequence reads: CSAPWRLAGVRAYEQYF. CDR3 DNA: TGCAGTGCGCCGTGGCGACTAGCGGGAGTTAGGGCCTACGAGCAGTACTTC.

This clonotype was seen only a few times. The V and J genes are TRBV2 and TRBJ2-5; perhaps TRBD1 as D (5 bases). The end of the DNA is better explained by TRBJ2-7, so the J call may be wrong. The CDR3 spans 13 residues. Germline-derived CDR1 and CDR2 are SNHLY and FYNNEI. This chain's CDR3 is CASTSVRGSEQYF. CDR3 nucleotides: TGTGCCAGTACCAGTGTAAGGGGCTCCGAGCAGTACTTC.

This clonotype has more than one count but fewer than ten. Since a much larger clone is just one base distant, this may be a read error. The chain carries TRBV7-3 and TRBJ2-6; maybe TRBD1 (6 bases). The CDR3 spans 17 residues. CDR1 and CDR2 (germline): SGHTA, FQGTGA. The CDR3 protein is CSSSLMGATSGANVLTF. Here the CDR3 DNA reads TGTTCCAGCAGCTTAATGGGGGCTACCTCTGGGGCCAACGTCCTGACTTTC.

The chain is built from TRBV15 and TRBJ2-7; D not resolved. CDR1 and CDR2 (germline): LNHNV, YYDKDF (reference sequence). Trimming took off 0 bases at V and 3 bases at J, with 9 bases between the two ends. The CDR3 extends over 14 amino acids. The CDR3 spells CATSRERRSYEQYF. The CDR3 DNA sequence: TGTGCCACCAGCAGAGAAAGACGAAGCTACGAGCAGTACTTC.

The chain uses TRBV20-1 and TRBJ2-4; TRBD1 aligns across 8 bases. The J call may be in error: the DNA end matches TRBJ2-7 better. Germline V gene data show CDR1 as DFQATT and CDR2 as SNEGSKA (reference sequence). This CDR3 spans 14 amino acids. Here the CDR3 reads CSAILRQGKYEQYF. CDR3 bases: TGCAGTGCTATCCTCAGACAGGGGAAGTACGAGCAGTACTTC.

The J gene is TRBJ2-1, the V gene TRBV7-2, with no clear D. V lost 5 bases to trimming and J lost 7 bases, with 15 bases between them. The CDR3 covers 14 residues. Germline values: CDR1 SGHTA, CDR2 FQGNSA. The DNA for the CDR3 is TGTGCCAGCAGCACCTACTCCGAACGGAATGAGCAGTTCTTC. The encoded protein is CASSTYSERNEQFF.

The CDR3 nucleotides are TGTGCCAGCAGCCGTCCGGGACTAGCGGCGTACGAGCAGTACTTC. Translating gives CASSRPGLAAYEQYF. The J gene is TRBJ2-7, the V gene TRBV11-1; TRBD2 matches 11 bases. Germline trimming cut 5 bases from V and 4 bases from J; bases unmatched to any gene: 7. There are 15 residues in the CDR3. The germline V gene encodes CDR1 SGHAT and CDR2 FQDESV (reference sequence).

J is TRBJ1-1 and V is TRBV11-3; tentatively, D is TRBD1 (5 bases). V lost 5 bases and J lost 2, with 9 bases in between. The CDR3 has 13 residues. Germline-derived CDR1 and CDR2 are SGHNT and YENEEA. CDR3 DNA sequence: TGTGCCAGCAGCACTCAGGGTAACACTGAAGCTTTCTTT. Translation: CASSTQGNTEAFF.

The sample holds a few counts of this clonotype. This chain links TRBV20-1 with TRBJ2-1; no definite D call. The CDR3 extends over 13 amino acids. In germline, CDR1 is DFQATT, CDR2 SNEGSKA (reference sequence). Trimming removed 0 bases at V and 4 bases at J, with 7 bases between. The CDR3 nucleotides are TGCAGTGCTAGAGATCCCAAATACAATGAGCAGTTCTTC. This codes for CSARDPKYNEQFF.

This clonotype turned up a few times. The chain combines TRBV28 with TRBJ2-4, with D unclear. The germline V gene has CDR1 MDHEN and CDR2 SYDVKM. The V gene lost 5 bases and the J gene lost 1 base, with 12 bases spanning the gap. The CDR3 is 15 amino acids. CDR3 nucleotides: TGTGCCAGCAGTCCGAGTATAGGGGCCAAAAACATTCAGTACTTC. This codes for CASSPSIGAKNIQYF. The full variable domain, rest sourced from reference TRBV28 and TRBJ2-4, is DVKVTQSSRYLVKRTGEKVFLECVQDMDHENMFWYRQDPGLGLRLIYFSYDVKMKEKGDIPEGYSVSREKKERFSLILESASTNQTSMYLCASSPSIGAKNIQYFGAGTRLSVL.

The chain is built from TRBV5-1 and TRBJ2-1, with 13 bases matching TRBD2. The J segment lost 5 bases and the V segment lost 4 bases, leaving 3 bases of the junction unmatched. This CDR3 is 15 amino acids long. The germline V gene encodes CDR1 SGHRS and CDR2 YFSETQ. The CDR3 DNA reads TGCGCCAGCAGCAAACTAGCGGGAGGGAACAATGAGCAGTTCTTC. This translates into CASSKLAGGNNEQFF.

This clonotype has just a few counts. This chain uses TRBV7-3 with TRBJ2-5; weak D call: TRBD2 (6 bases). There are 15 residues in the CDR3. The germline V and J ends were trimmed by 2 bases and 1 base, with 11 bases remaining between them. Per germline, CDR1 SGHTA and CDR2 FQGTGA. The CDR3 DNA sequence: TGTGCCAGCAGCTTAGATTCCGGGGGCCAAGAGACCCAGTACTTC. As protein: CASSLDSGGQETQYF.

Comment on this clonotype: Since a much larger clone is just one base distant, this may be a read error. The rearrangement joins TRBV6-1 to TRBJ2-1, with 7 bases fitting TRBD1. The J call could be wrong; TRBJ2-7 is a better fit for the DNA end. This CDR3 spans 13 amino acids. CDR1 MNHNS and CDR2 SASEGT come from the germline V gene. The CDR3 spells CASQGDLGNEQYF. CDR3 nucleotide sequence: TGTGCCAGCCAGGGGGACCTGGGCAATGAGCAGTACTTC.

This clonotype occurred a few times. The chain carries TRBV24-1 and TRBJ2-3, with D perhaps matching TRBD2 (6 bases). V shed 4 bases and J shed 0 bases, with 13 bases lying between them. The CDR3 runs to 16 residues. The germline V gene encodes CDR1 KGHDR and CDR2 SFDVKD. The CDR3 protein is CATSEASASSTDTQYF. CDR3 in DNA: TGTGCCACCAGTGAGGCTAGCGCCTCTAGCACAGATACGCAGTATTTT.

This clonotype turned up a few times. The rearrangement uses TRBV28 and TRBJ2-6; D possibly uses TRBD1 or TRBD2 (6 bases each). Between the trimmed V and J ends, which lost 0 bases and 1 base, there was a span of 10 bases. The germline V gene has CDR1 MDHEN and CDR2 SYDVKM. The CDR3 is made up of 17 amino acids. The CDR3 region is CASSLWGAGSGANVLTF. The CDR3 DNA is TGTGCCAGCAGTTTATGGGGGGCGGGGTCTGGGGCCAACGTCCTGACTTTC.

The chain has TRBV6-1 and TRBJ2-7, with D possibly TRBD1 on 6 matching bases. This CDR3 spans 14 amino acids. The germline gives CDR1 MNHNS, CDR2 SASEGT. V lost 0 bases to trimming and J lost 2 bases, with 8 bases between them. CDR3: CASSEAHRAYEQYF. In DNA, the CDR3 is TGTGCCAGCAGTGAAGCCCACAGGGCCTACGAGCAGTACTTC.

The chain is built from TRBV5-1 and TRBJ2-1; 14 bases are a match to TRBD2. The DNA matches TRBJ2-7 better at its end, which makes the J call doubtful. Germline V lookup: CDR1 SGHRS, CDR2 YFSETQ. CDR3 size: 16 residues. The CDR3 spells CASSYSTSGGVNEQYF. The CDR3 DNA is TGCGCCAGCAGCTACTCGACTAGCGGGGGGGTCAATGAGCAGTACTTC.

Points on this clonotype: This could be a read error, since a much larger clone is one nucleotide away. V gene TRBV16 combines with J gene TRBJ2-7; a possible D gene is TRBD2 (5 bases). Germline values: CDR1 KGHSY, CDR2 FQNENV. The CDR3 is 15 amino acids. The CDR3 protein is CASSQSGIGYYEQYF. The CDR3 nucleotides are TGTGCCAGCAGTCAATCCGGGATAGGGTACTACGAGCAGTACTTC.

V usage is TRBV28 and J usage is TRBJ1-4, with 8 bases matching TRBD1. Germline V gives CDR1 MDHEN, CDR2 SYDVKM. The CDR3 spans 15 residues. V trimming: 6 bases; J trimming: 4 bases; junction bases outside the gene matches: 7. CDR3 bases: TGTGCCAGCAGGGGAACAGGGGGAGGTAATGAAAAACTGTTTTTT. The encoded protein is CASRGTGGGNEKLFF.

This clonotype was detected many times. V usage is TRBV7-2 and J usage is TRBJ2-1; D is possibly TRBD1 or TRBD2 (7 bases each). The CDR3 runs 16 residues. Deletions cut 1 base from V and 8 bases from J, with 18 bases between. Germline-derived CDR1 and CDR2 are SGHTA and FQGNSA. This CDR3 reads CASSLGTYAGGDEQFF. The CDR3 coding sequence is TGTGCCAGCAGCTTAGGGACTTATGCAGGGGGGGATGAGCAGTTCTTC. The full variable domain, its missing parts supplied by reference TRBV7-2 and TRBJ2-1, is GAGVSQSPSNKVTEKGKDVELRCDPISGHTALYWYRQSLGQGLEFLIYFQGNSAPDKSGLPSDRFSAERTGGSVSTLTIQRTQQEDSAVYLCASSLGTYAGGDEQFFGPGTRLTVL.

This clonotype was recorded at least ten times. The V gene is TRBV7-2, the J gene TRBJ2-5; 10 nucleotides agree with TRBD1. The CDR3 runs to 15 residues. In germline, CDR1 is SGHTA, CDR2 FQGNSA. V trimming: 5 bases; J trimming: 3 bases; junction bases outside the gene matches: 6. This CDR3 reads CASSIRTGGEETQYF. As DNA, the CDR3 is TGTGCCAGCAGCATTCGGACAGGGGGGGAAGAGACCCAGTACTTC.

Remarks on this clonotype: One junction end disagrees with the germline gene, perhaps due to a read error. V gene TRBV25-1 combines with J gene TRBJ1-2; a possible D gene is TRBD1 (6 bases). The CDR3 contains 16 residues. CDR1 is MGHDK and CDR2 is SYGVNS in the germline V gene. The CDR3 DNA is TGTACCAGCAGTGAATGGGGAGGGACACCGAACTATGGCTACACCTTC. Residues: CTSSEWGGTPNYGYTF.

CDR3 protein: CASSSQGYSYEQYF. CDR3 in DNA: TGTGCCAGCAGCTCACAGGGATATTCCTACGAGCAGTACTTC. This sequence joins TRBV7-6 and TRBJ2-7, with D possibly matching TRBD1 (6 bases). The germline gives CDR1 SGHVS, CDR2 FNYEAQ. V was trimmed by 4 bases and J by 1 base, leaving 11 bases between them. CDR3 length: 14 amino acids. The variable domain in full, with the rest retrieved from reference TRBV7-6 and TRBJ2-7, is GAGVSQSPRYKVTKRGQDVALRCDPISGHVSLYWYRQALGQGPEFLTYFNYEAQQDKSGLPNDRFSAERPEGSISTLTIQRTEQRDSAMYRCASSSQGYSYEQYFGPGTRLTVT.